The clone carrying this T cell receptor beta chain appeared many times. Its antigen remains unidentified. The record originates from a study of metastatic and nonmetastatic thyroid tumors. Study-wide points: For both blood and tumor, malignant thyroid tumors reportedly showed significantly higher TCR beta diversity than benign nodules did.

Germline V gene data show CDR1 as SEHNR and CDR2 as FQNEAQ (reference sequence). V shed 5 bases and J shed 8 bases, with 22 bases lying between them. The CDR3 is 16 residues long. TCRdb re-analyzed the PCR reads through MiXCR. The sample carries about 24,000 clones, around 20% recorded once. There were no patients who had received any treatment before thyroid surgery. The TCR comes from a female donor with papillary thyroid cancer or a benign thyroid nodule (not recorded which). Some clones in this sample may be carry-over from other donors' samples. The chain employs TRBV7-9 and TRBJ2-4; D possibly matches TRBD1 or TRBD2 (5 bases each). Sequences were obtained from blood. CDR3 bases: TGTGCCAGCAGCCTCGGGACGATCTCCCGGTGGGACATTCAGTACTTC. This translates into CASSLGTISRWDIQYF.